Sequencing of this T cell receptor (beta chain) was carried out in a study of T-cell memory formation after mild COVID-19. The wider study: For the most part, TCR clusters were specific to one donor. Whole-study results and caveats: Shrinking CD4+ clones were chiefly CM and EM; CD8+ ones were chiefly EMRA. Clones that got smaller from day 15 to 85 had even CD4/CD8, while clones growing later tipped toward CD4+.

The sample holds many counts of this clonotype. The antigen is unknown. TCRdb re-derived calls from the 5' RACE reads in MiXCR, one entry per CDR3 protein. Here the sample spans 200,000 to 250,000 distinct CDR3 sequences, roughly 15% being singletons. The CDR3 loop spans 13 amino acids. The V end was cut by 11 bases, the J end by 2 bases, with 14 bases between. Germline V CDR1 and CDR2: MNHNY, SVGAGI (reference sequence). Sample: PBMCs or a T cell subset sorted from them (not recorded which). The chain couples TRBV6-6 to TRBJ2-3, with a tentative D call TRBD2 (6 bases). The TCR comes from a man younger than 30 who had mild COVID-19 (a few samples of this study predate the infection). Cell type and time point are not known. CDR3 sequence reads: CAVTSPFTDTQYF. CDR3 nucleotide sequence: TGTGCCGTAACTAGCCCTTTCACAGATACGCAGTATTTT.